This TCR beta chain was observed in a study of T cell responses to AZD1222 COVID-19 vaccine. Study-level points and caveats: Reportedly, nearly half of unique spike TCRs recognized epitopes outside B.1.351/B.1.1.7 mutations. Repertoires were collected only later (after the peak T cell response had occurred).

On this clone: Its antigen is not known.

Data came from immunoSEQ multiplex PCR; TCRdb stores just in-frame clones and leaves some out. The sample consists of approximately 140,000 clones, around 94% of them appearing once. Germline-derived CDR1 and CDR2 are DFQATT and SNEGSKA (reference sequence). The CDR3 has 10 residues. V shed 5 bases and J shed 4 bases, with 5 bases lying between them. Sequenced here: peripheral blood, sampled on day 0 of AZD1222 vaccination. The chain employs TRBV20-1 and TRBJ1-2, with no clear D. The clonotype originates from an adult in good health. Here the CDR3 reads CSAGRYGYTF. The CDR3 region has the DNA TGCAGTGCTGGCCGCTATGGCTACACCTTC.